This T cell receptor beta chain was identified in a study of blood T cell repertoires in COVID-19. Study-wide context: Sources were T cells, B-cell-depleted T cells, or PBMCs; the material itself was cDNA or gDNA.

In the original analysis: By means of reference gene primer amplification, nucleated cell counts were estimated. The assay was immunoSEQ multiplex PCR, and TCRdb's table has in-frame clones only and misses some. Clone size and V and J calls were adopted from that table, with D and trimming inferred from the DNA. The sample records 250,000 or so clones, roughly 89% being singletons. There are 16 residues in the CDR3. This TCR was recovered from a middle-aged woman who had recovered from COVID-19. The sequenced sample consisted of peripheral blood. V and J are TRBV12-1 and TRBJ1-5. TRBV12-1 is termed a pseudogene. This CDR3 is CASSFPPMRGQGPQHF. The CDR3 DNA reads as TGTGCCAGCAGCTTTCCCCCGATGCGGGGGCAAGGGCCCCAGCATTTT.